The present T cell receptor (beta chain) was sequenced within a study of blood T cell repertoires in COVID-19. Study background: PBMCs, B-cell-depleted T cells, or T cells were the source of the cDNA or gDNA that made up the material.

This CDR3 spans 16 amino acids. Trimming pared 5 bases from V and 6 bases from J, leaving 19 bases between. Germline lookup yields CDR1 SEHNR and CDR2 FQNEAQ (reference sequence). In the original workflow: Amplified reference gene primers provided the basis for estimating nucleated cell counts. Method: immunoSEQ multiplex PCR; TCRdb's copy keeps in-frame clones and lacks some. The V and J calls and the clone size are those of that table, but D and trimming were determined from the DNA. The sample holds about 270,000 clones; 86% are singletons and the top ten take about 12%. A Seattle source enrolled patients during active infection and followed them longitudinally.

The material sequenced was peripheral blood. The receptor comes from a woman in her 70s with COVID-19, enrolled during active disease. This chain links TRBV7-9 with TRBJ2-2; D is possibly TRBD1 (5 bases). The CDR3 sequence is CASSPQNPGSPGELFF. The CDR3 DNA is TGTGCCAGCAGCCCCCAAAACCCAGGGTCCCCCGGGGAGCTGTTTTTT.